The clone carrying this T cell receptor (beta chain) was counted between two and nine times. Its antigen is currently unknown. Described treatment: oral pan-JAK inhibitor, 5-10 mg twice daily. This specimen belongs to a study of CD8+ T cells in alopecia areata. As for the study in general: It was 6 to 18 months of tofacitinib, and then there were 6 months off drug. Among treated patients, severity was scored by affected scalp area percentage.

The CDR3 is made up of 13 amino acids. V was trimmed by 2 bases and J by 0 bases, leaving 7 bases between them. Germline V gene data show CDR1 as SQVTM and CDR2 as ANQGSEA. Extracted RNA was reverse transcribed, and the resulting cDNA served as sequencing template. The data were produced by immunoSEQ multiplex PCR, yet TCRdb's version contains in-frame clones alone and is incomplete. The sample contains over 85,000 clones, about 64% of which appear only once. Findings and caveats of the study: Tofacitinib significantly decreased scalp clonality and expanded CD8+ clones among top 100. Sharing of TCRs across patients appeared less clear than in mice, possibly for HLA-related reasons.

The receptor was isolated from a human donor with alopecia areata. V and J are TRBV29-1 and TRBJ1-1; D unclear. Source: CD8+ T cells sorted from blood, taken at week 4, from a patient treated with tofacitinib. CDR3: CSVEPVMNTEAFF. In DNA form, the CDR3 reads TGCAGCGTTGAACCAGTTATGAACACTGAAGCTTTCTTT.